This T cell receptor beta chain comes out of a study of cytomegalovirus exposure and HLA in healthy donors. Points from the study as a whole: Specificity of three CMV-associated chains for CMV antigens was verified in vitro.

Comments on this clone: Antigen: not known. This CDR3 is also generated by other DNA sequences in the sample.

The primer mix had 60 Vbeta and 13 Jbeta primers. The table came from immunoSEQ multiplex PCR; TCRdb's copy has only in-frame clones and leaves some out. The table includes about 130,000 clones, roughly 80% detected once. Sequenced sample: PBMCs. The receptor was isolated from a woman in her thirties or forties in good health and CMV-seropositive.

The CDR3 nucleotides are TGCAGTGCCAAACTAGTCGGTGAGCAGTTCTTC. Translating it yields CSAKLVGEQFF. The rearrangement links TRBV20-1 to TRBJ2-1; the D gene is possibly TRBD2 (5 bases). The CDR3 is 11 amino acids. Germline V lookup: CDR1 DFQATT, CDR2 SNEGSKA (reference sequence). V was cut by 6 bases and J by 9 bases, with 12 bases left in between.